This TCR beta chain was recovered during a study of PD-L1 blockade in urothelial cancer. Study overall: At 3 weeks after treatment start (second dose) and again at 6 weeks, blood was analyzed. Across blood samples, T cells had a median count of about 140,000.

Note on this clone: Its target is not known.

General study findings and limits: Tumor-linked clones in blood grew more by 3 weeks in durable-benefit patients.

Spiked synthetic TCR analogs estimated absolute template abundance per PCR. Assay used: immunoSEQ multiplex PCR; TCRdb lists only in-frame clones, some missing. The sample shows around 100,000 clones, about nine tenths of them seen only once. Germline loops: CDR1 SGHNT, CDR2 YENEEA. V dropped 5 bases and J dropped 2 bases, with 18 bases sitting between them. This CDR3 contains 16 residues. Time point: pretreatment peripheral blood. The TCR sequence derives from a man in his sixties with urothelial cancer. This specimen was PBMCs, taken around atezolizumab (anti-PD-L1) treatment. The V and J genes are TRBV11-3 and TRBJ2-5; tentatively, D is TRBD1 (6 bases). The CDR3 coding sequence is TGTGCCAGCAGCGCCAGAGGGGGATGGGCTCAAGAGACCCAGTACTTC. This gives the protein CASSARGGWAQETQYF.